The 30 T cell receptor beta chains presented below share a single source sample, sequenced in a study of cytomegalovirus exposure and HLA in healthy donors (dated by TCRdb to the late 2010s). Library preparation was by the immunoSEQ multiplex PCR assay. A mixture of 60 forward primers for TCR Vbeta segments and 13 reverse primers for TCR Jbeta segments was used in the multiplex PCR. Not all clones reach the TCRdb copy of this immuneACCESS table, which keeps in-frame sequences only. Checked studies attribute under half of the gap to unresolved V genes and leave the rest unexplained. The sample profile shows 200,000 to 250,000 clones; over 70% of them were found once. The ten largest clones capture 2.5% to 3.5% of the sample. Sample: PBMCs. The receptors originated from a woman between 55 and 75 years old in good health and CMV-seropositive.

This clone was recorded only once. The CDR3 DNA reads as TGTGCCATCAGGGATGGGACAACTAATGAGCAGTACTTC. Translating gives CAIRDGTTNEQYF. This chain connects TRBV10-3 to TRBJ2-7, with a possible D match to TRBD1 (6 bases). V lost 6 bases to trimming and J lost 7 bases, with 16 bases between them. The CDR3 extends over 13 amino acids. Germline assignment: CDR1 ENHRY and CDR2 SYGVKD.

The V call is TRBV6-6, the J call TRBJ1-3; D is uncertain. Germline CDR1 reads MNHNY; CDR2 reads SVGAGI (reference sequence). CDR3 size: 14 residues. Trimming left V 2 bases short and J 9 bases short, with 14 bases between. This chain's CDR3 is CASSYERKGFTIYF. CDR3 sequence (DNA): TGTGCCAGCAGTTACGAGAGGAAAGGTTTCACCATATATTTT.

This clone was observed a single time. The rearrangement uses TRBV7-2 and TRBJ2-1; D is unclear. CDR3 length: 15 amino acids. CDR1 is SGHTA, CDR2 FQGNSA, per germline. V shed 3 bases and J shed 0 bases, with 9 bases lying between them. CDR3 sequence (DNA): TGTGCCAGCAGCTTTTCACACAGCTCCTACAATGAGCAGTTCTTC. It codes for CASSFSHSSYNEQFF.

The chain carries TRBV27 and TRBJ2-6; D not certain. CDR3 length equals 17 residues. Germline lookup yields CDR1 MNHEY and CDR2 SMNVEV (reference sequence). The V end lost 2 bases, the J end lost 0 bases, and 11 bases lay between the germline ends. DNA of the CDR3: TGTGCCAGCAGTTTACACGCATACAACTCTGGGGCCAACGTCCTGACTTTC. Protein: CASSLHAYNSGANVLTF.

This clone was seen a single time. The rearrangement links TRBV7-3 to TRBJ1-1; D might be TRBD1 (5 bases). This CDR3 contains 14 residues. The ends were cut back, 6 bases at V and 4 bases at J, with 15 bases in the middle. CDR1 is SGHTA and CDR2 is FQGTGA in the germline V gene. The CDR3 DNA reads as TGTGCCAGCAGTCCACTTGCAGGGCTCACTGAAGCTTTCTTT. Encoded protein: CASSPLAGLTEAFF.

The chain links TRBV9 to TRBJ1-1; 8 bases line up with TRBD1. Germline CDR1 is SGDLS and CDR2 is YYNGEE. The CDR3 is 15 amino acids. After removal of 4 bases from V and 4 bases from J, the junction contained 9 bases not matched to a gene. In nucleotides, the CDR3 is TGTGCCAGCAGCCCACAGGGGGGAATCGGCACTGAAGCTTTCTTT. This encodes CASSPQGGIGTEAFF.

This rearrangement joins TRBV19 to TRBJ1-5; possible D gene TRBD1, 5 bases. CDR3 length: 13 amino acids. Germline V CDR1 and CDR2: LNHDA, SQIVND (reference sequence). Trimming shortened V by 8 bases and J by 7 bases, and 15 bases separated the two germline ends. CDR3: CASSFRVQQPQHF. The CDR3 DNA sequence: TGTGCCAGTTCATTCAGGGTTCAGCAGCCCCAGCATTTT. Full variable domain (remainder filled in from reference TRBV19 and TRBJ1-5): DGGITQSPKYLFRKEGQNVTLSCEQNLNHDAMYWYRQDPGQGLRLIYYSQIVNDFQKGDIAEGYSVSREKKESFPLTVTSAQKNPTAFYLCASSFRVQQPQHFGDGTRLSIL.

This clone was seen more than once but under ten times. The CDR3 DNA is TGTGCCAGCAGCGTCCGGGACAGGGGGCAGTACTTC. It codes for CASSVRDRGQYF. V usage is TRBV11-2 and J usage is TRBJ2-7; 10 nucleotides align to TRBD1. The CDR3 length is 12 residues. V lost 5 bases to trimming and J lost 9 bases; unmatched junction nucleotides: 4. Germline V gene data show CDR1 as SGHAT and CDR2 as FQNNGV.

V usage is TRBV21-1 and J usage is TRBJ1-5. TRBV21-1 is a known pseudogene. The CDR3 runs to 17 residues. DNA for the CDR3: TGTGCCAGCAGCAAAGTTTCGAGGATCGGGGGCAATCAGCCCCAGCATTTT. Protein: CASSKVSRIGGNQPQHF.

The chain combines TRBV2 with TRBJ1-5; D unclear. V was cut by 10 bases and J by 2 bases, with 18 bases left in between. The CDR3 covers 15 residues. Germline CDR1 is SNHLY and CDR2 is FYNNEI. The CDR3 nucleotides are TGTGCCAACAAAGAGGCGGCATACGGCAATCAGCCCCAGCATTTT. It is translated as CANKEAAYGNQPQHF.

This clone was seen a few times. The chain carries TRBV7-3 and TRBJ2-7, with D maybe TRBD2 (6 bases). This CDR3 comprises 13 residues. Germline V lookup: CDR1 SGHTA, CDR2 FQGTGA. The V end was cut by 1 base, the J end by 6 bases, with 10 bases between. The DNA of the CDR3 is TGTGCCAGCAGCTTAAACGGCGGGGCCGAGCAGTACTTC. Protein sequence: CASSLNGGAEQYF.

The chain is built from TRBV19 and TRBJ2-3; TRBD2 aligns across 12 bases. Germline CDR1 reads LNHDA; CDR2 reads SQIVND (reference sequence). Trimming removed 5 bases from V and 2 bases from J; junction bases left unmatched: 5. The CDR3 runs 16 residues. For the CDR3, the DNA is TGTGCCAGTAGTGATGGACTAGCGGGATACACAGATACGCAGTATTTT. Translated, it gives CASSDGLAGYTDTQYF.

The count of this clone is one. The CDR3 sequence: CASSPPMGGQGSYNSPLHF. The CDR3 bases are TGTGCCAGCAGCCCACCGATGGGAGGACAGGGCTCCTATAATTCACCCCTCCACTTT. V gene TRBV7-2 combines with J gene TRBJ1-6; TRBD1 matches 8 bases. V shed 5 bases, J shed 0 bases, and the junction held 12 bases outside the gene matches. The CDR3 runs to 19 residues. Germline lookup yields CDR1 SGHTA and CDR2 FQGNSA.

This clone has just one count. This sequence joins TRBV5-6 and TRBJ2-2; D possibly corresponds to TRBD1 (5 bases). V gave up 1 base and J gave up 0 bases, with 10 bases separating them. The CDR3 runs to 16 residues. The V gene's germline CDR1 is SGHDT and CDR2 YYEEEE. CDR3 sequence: CASSLRGHSNTGELFF. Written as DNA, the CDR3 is TGTGCCAGCAGCTTGAGAGGACACTCGAACACCGGGGAGCTGTTTTTT.

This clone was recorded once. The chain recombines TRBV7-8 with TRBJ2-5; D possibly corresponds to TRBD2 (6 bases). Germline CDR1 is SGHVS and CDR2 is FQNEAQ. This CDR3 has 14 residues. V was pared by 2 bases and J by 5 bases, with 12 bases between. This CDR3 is CASSLSGERETQYF. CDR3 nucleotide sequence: TGTGCCAGCAGCTTATCGGGGGAGAGGGAGACCCAGTACTTC.

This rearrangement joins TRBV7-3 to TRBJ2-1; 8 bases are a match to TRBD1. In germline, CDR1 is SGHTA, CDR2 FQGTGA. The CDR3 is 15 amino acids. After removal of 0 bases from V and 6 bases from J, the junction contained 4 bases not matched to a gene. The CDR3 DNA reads TGTGCCAGCAGCTTAACTGCAGGGGGCTTCAATGAGCAGTTCTTC. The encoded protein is CASSLTAGGFNEQFF.

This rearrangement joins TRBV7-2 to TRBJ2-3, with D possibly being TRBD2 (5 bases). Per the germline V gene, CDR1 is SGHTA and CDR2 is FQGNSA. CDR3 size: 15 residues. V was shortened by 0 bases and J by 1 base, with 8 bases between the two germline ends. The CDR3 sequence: CASSLAAGGTDTQYF. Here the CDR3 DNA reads TGTGCCAGCAGCTTAGCAGCCGGGGGCACAGATACGCAGTATTTT.

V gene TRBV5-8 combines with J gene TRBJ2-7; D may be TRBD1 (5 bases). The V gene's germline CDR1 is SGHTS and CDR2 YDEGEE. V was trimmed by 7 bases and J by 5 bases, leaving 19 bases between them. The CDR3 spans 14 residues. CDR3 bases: TGTGCCAGCGATATACCGGCCAGGGCCGACGAGCAGTACTTC. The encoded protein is CASDIPARADEQYF.

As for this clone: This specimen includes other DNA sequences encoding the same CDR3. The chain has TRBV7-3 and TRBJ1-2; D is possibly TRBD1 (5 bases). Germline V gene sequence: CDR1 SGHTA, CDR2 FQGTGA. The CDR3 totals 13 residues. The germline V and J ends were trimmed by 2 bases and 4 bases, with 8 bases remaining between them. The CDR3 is CASSLDSSYGYTF. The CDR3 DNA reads TGTGCCAGCAGCTTAGACAGCTCCTATGGCTACACCTTC.

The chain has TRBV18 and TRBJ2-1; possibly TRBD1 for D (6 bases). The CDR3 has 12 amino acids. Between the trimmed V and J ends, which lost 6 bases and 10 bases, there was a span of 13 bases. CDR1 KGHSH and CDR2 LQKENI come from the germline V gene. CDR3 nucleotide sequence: TGTGCCAGCTCTTCTATAGGGGGAGAGCAGTTCTTC. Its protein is CASSSIGGEQFF.

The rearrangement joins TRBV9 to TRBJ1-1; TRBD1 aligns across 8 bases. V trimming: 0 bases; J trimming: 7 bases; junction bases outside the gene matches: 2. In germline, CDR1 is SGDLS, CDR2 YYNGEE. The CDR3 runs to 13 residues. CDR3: CASSVEQGVEAFF. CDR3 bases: TGTGCCAGCAGCGTAGAACAGGGGGTTGAAGCTTTCTTT.

CDR3 sequence reads: CASSPGSGGQHF. In nucleotides, the CDR3 is TGTGCCAGCAGCCCCGGCTCGGGTGGGCAGCATTTT. J is TRBJ1-5 and V is TRBV7-2, with D unclear. Germline values: CDR1 SGHTA, CDR2 FQGNSA. This CDR3 region has 12 residues. V was shortened by 5 bases and J by 13 bases, with 15 bases between the two germline ends.

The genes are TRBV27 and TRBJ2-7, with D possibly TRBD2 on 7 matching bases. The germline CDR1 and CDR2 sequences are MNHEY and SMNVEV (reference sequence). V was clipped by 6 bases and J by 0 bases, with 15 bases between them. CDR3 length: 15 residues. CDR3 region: CASSWGGANSYEQYF. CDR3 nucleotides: TGTGCCAGCAGCTGGGGGGGGGCGAACTCCTACGAGCAGTACTTC.

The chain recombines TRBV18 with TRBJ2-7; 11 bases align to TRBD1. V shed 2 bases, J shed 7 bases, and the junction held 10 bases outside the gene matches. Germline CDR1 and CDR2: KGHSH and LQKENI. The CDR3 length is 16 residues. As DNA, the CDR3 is TGTGCCAGCTCACCAAGTACCGGACAGGGGGCGCGAGAGCAGTACTTC. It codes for CASSPSTGQGAREQYF.

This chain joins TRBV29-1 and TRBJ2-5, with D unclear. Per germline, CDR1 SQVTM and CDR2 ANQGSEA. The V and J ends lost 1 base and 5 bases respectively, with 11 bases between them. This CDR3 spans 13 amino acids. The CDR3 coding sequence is TGCAGCGTTGAAGGGTCTCTACGGGAGACCCAGTACTTC. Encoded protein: CSVEGSLRETQYF.

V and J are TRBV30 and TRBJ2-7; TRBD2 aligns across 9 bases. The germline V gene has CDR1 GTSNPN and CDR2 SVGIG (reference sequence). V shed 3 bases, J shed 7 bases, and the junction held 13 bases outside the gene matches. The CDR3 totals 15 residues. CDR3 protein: CAWSRGLAALGEQYF. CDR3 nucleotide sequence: TGTGCCTGGAGCAGGGGACTAGCCGCGTTAGGTGAGCAGTACTTC.

CDR3 nucleotides: TGTGCCAGCAGTTCCCCGTTTGCGTTTAGCACAGATACGCAGTATTTT. Amino acid sequence: CASSSPFAFSTDTQYF. The J gene is TRBJ2-3, the V gene TRBV28, with D unresolved. CDR3 length: 16 residues. Germline V gene data show CDR1 as MDHEN and CDR2 as SYDVKM. Deletions cut 4 bases from V and 0 bases from J, with 14 bases between.

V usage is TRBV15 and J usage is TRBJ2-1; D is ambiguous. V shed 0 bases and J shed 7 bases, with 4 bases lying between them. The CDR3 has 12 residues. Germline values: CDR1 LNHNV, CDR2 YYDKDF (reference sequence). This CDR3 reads CATSRDRNEQFF. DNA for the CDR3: TGTGCCACCAGCAGAGACAGGAATGAGCAGTTCTTC.

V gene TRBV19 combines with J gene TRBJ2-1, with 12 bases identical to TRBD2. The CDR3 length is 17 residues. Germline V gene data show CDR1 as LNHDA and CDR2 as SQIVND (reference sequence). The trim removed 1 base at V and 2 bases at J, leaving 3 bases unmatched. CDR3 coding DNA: TGTGCCAGTAGTATAGGGCGACTAGCGGGGGCCTACAATGAGCAGTTCTTC. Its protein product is CASSIGRLAGAYNEQFF.

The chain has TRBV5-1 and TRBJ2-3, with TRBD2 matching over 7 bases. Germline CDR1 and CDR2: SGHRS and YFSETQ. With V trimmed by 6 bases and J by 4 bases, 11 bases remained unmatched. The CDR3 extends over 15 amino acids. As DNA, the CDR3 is TGCGCCAGCAAACTAGCGATGTCCGCGGCAGATACGCAGTATTTT. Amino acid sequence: CASKLAMSAADTQYF.